A single sample gave rise to the 29 T cell receptor beta chains below, sequenced in a study of cytomegalovirus exposure and HLA in healthy donors. The PCR made use of 60 Vbeta and 13 Jbeta primers. Here immunoSEQ multiplex PCR was the method, and the copy in TCRdb shows in-frame clones only, minus some. The sample holds roughly 98,000 clones, approximately 76% seen once. The source material was PBMCs. The source of these receptors is a man in his forties or fifties in good health and CMV-seronegative.

V gene TRBV5-6 combines with J gene TRBJ2-2, with D possibly matching TRBD1 (5 bases). This CDR3 has 15 residues. Germline CDR1 reads SGHDT; CDR2 reads YYEEEE. Trimming took off 0 bases at V and 3 bases at J, with 9 bases between the two ends. The CDR3 DNA sequence: TGTGCCAGCAGCTTGGGCCAGGGCTACACCGGGGAGCTGTTTTTT. The encoded protein is CASSLGQGYTGELFF.

The V gene is TRBV11-2, the J gene TRBJ1-4, with D possibly being TRBD1 (6 bases). V lost 5 bases and J lost 3, with 13 bases in between. Germline lookup yields CDR1 SGHAT and CDR2 FQNNGV. The length of the CDR3 is 15 residues. Written as DNA, the CDR3 is TGTGCCAGCAGCCCGCAGGGGAGAGCTAATGAAAAACTGTTTTTT. It translates to CASSPQGRANEKLFF.

This chain links TRBV7-9 with TRBJ2-1; 11 nucleotides line up with TRBD1. CDR3 length equals 14 residues. Trimming cost V 8 bases and J 4 bases; bases outside gene matches: 4. Germline loops: CDR1 SEHNR, CDR2 FQNEAQ (reference sequence). The CDR3: CASEGTGGYNEQFF. The CDR3, as DNA: TGTGCCAGCGAGGGGACAGGGGGTTACAATGAGCAGTTCTTC.

The chain has TRBV2 and TRBJ2-3; 7 bases are a match to TRBD1. The CDR3 spans 15 residues. Germline assignment: CDR1 SNHLY and CDR2 FYNNEI. J was trimmed by 2 bases and V by 7 bases; bases with no gene match: 9. CDR3 DNA: TGTGCCAGCATAACCCGGGACAGTTCCACAGATACGCAGTATTTT. Residues: CASITRDSSTDTQYF.

This clone occurred once. This rearrangement joins TRBV4-1 to TRBJ2-3; D is ambiguous. V gave up 4 bases and J gave up 4 bases, with 6 bases separating them. CDR3 length equals 12 residues. Per the germline V gene, CDR1 is MGHRA and CDR2 is YSYEKL. CDR3 in DNA: TGCGCCAGCAGCCGCCCGGCAGATACGCAGTATTTT. Its protein is CASSRPADTQYF.

This chain joins TRBV19 and TRBJ2-5; a possible D gene is TRBD2 (6 bases). Germline V gives CDR1 LNHDA, CDR2 SQIVND (reference sequence). This CDR3 has 13 residues. The V and J ends lost 3 bases and 4 bases respectively, with 9 bases between them. CDR3 sequence: CASSMVEGETQYF. The CDR3 DNA is TGTGCCAGTAGTATGGTGGAGGGAGAGACCCAGTACTTC.

The chain combines TRBV15 with TRBJ2-7; tentative D call: TRBD2 (5 bases). Germline-derived CDR1 and CDR2 are LNHNV and YYDKDF (reference sequence). V was shortened by 1 base and J by 3 bases, with 22 bases between the two germline ends. The length of the CDR3 is 18 residues. The CDR3 DNA sequence: TGTGCCACCAGCAGAGCCGCAAGAGGGCCCGAGGGCTTCTACGAGCAGTACTTC. This gives the protein CATSRAARGPEGFYEQYF.

V gene TRBV5-1 combines with J gene TRBJ2-7; 13 bases match TRBD2. Germline lookup yields CDR1 SGHRS and CDR2 YFSETQ. This CDR3 region has 14 residues. The V segment lost 4 bases and the J segment 2 bases; nucleotides outside the gene matches: 0. CDR3 DNA sequence: TGCGCCAGCAGCGGGACTAGCGGGGCCTACGAGCAGTACTTC. Its protein is CASSGTSGAYEQYF. Complete variable domain (other parts from reference TRBV5-1 and TRBJ2-7): KAGVTQTPRYLIKTRGQQVTLSCSPISGHRSVSWYQQTPGQGLQFLFEYFSETQRNKGNFPGRFSGRQFSNSRSEMNVSTLELGDSALYLCASSGTSGAYEQYFGPGTRLTVT.

This sequence joins TRBV5-6 and TRBJ2-3, with 9 nucleotides matching TRBD2. The CDR3 runs 17 residues. Germline V gives CDR1 SGHDT, CDR2 YYEEEE. The V gene end was trimmed by 0 bases and the J gene end by 3 bases; junction bases not matched to a gene: 8. The CDR3 sequence is CASSLGGGGAMTDTQYF. CDR3 in DNA: TGTGCCAGCAGCTTGGGTGGCGGGGGGGCTATGACAGATACGCAGTATTTT.

The CDR3 loop is CASRTPSGGRKETQYF. The CDR3 DNA reads as TGTGCCAGCAGGACCCCTAGCGGGGGGCGGAAAGAGACCCAGTACTTC. The gene calls are TRBV28 and TRBJ2-5, with 11 bases aligning to TRBD2. This CDR3 spans 16 amino acids. J gave up 3 bases and V 6 bases, and 9 bases lay outside the gene matches. CDR1 MDHEN and CDR2 SYDVKM come from the germline V gene.

The rearrangement uses TRBV4-1 and TRBJ2-1; 9 positions match TRBD2. CDR3 size: 16 residues. The germline gives CDR1 MGHRA, CDR2 YSYEKL. Trimming removed 4 bases from V and 10 bases from J; junction bases left unmatched: 14. This chain's CDR3 is CASSPMGGRGGREQFF. CDR3 DNA sequence: TGCGCCAGCAGCCCGATGGGTGGGCGGGGGGGCCGCGAGCAGTTCTTC.

The gene calls are TRBV14 and TRBJ2-3; D perhaps matches TRBD1 (6 bases). This CDR3 contains 14 residues. Looked up from germline, CDR1 is SGHDN and CDR2 is FVKESK. The V and J ends lost 2 bases and 2 bases respectively, with 8 bases between them. The CDR3 region has the DNA TGTGCCAGCAGCCAACAGGGGCTCACAGATACGCAGTATTTT. This sequence encodes CASSQQGLTDTQYF. Looking up the rest from reference TRBV14 and TRBJ2-3 gives the full variable domain: EAGVTQFPSHSVIEKGQTVTLRCDPISGHDNLYWYRRVMGKEIKFLLHFVKESKQDESGMPNNRFLAERTGGTYSTLKVQPAELEDSGVYFCASSQQGLTDTQYFGPGTRLTVL.

The chain carries TRBV6-9 and TRBJ2-3; TRBD2 agrees at 8 bases. Germline trimming cut 2 bases from V and 10 bases from J; bases unmatched to any gene: 26. The CDR3 loop spans 20 amino acids. Germline V CDR1 and CDR2: MNHGY, SVAAGI. The CDR3 DNA is TGTGCCAGCAGTTATCTGTGGGTCGCCTCGGGACTAGGTTTTCCTAGGGCGCAGTATTTT. This gives the protein CASSYLWVASGLGFPRAQYF.

The V gene is TRBV9, the J gene TRBJ1-4, with D possibly matching TRBD1 (5 bases). Trimming removed 4 bases from V and 7 bases from J, with 17 bases in between. The CDR3 has 15 residues. CDR1 is SGDLS and CDR2 is YYNGEE in the germline V gene. CDR3 loop: CASSPINRFSEKLFF. In DNA form, the CDR3 reads TGTGCCAGCAGCCCAATTAACAGGTTTAGTGAAAAACTGTTTTTT. Looking up the rest from reference TRBV9 and TRBJ1-4 gives the full variable domain: DSGVTQTPKHLITATGQRVTLRCSPRSGDLSVYWYQQSLDQGLQFLIQYYNGEERAKGNILERFSAQQFPDLHSELNLSSLELGDSALYFCASSPINRFSEKLFFGSGTQLSVL.

The chain uses TRBV6-5 and TRBJ2-7; D not resolved. The CDR3 covers 15 residues. The germline V gene has CDR1 MNHEY and CDR2 SVGAGI. V gave up 0 bases and J gave up 2 bases, with 11 bases separating them. CDR3 sequence reads: CASSYSNQPAYEQYF. In DNA form, the CDR3 reads TGTGCCAGCAGTTACTCGAATCAACCGGCCTACGAGCAGTACTTC.

The chain links TRBV29-1 to TRBJ2-5; 11 nucleotides match TRBD2. Germline loops: CDR1 SQVTM, CDR2 ANQGSEA. V dropped 2 bases and J dropped 5; count of bases not matched to a gene: 7. The CDR3 has 15 residues. CDR3 sequence: CSVENSGRGTETQYF. CDR3 DNA sequence: TGCAGCGTTGAAAATAGCGGGAGGGGAACGGAGACCCAGTACTTC.

The chain is built from TRBV4-3 and TRBJ1-4; D might be TRBD1 (5 bases). Germline V CDR1 and CDR2: LGHNA, YSLEER. Trimming removed 3 bases from V and 1 base from J, with 12 bases in between. This CDR3 contains 16 residues. The CDR3 sequence: CASSQTTGGTNEKLFF. The CDR3, as DNA: TGCGCCAGCAGCCAGACTACCGGGGGAACTAATGAAAAACTGTTTTTT.

V and J are TRBV7-6 and TRBJ2-1, with 11 nucleotides matching TRBD2. Germline CDR1 and CDR2: SGHVS and FNYEAQ. The CDR3 loop spans 16 amino acids. The trim removed 5 bases at V and 6 bases at J, leaving 9 bases unmatched. This CDR3 is CASSGGLAARGNEQFF. Here the CDR3 DNA reads TGTGCCAGCAGCGGGGGACTAGCGGCACGGGGCAATGAGCAGTTCTTC.

The genes are TRBV11-3 and TRBJ2-7; 8 nucleotides line up with TRBD1. Germline V gives CDR1 SGHNT, CDR2 YENEEA. Germline trimming cut 1 base from V and 3 bases from J; bases unmatched to any gene: 5. The CDR3 loop spans 15 amino acids. The CDR3 spells CASSLGLGQGYEQYF. CDR3 DNA: TGTGCCAGCAGCTTAGGCCTAGGACAGGGCTACGAGCAGTACTTC.

This clone was counted only a few times. The chain is built from TRBV25-1 and TRBJ2-1; 10 positions agree with TRBD2. With V trimmed by 4 bases and J by 3 bases, 6 bases remained unmatched. The germline V gene has CDR1 MGHDK and CDR2 SYGVNS. The CDR3 length is 16 residues. CDR3 region: CASSGASGGRYNEQFF. CDR3 DNA sequence: TGTGCCAGCAGTGGGGCTAGCGGGGGTCGCTACAATGAGCAGTTCTTC. The full variable domain, in which reference TRBV25-1 and TRBJ2-1 provide the parts outside the CDR3, is EADIYQTPRYLVIGTGKKITLECSQTMGHDKMYWYQQDPGMELHLIHYSYGVNSTEKGDLSSESTVSRIRTEHFPLTLESARPSHTSQYLCASSGASGGRYNEQFFGPGTRLTVL.

This clone is a singleton in its sample. The chain employs TRBV7-9 and TRBJ2-5; 11 bases agree with TRBD1. Germline values: CDR1 SEHNR, CDR2 FQNEAQ (reference sequence). The CDR3 contains 15 residues. Trimming took 5 bases from V and 5 from J; bases not matched to a gene: 7. The CDR3: CASSPTDRGRETQYF. The CDR3 DNA follows: TGTGCCAGCAGCCCCACGGACAGGGGGCGTGAGACCCAGTACTTC.

V is TRBV4-1 and J is TRBJ1-1; D is ambiguous. The germline V gene has CDR1 MGHRA and CDR2 YSYEKL. Trimming stripped 1 base from V and 7 bases from J, with 13 bases between. The CDR3 contains 14 residues. The CDR3 nucleotides are TGCGCCAGCAGCCAAGCATTCATTTCCCATGAAGCTTTCTTT. Its protein is CASSQAFISHEAFF.

This clone was picked up a small number of times. This chain uses TRBV19 with TRBJ2-5, with 9 bases that match TRBD2. The J segment lost 4 bases and the V segment lost 1 base, leaving 7 bases of the junction unmatched. The CDR3 is 16 amino acids. CDR1 is LNHDA and CDR2 is SQIVND in the germline V gene (reference sequence). CDR3 protein: CASSIGGGGASETQYF. In nucleotides, the CDR3 is TGTGCCAGTAGTATAGGAGGCGGGGGGGCGTCAGAGACCCAGTACTTC.

This sequence joins TRBV5-6 and TRBJ2-1; TRBD2 is a possible D gene (5 bases). The length of the CDR3 is 15 residues. V lost 3 bases to trimming and J lost 2 bases, with 12 bases between them. The V gene's germline CDR1 is SGHDT and CDR2 YYEEEE. The CDR3 DNA reads as TGTGCCAGCAGCTGGAGGACCGGACCCTACAATGAGCAGTTCTTC. Translating it yields CASSWRTGPYNEQFF.

This clone was seen more than once but under ten times. The J gene is TRBJ1-3, the V gene TRBV13; the D gene is possibly TRBD1 (5 bases). The V gene lost 5 bases and the J gene lost 3 bases, with 14 bases spanning the gap. Germline V gene lookup returns CDR1 PRHDT and CDR2 FYEKMQ (reference sequence). The length of the CDR3 is 15 residues. CDR3 protein: CASSPQGGNGNTIYF. The CDR3 coding sequence is TGTGCCAGCAGCCCCCAGGGTGGGAATGGAAACACCATATATTTT.

The chain is built from TRBV6-1 and TRBJ1-6; weak D call: TRBD1 (6 bases). CDR1 is MNHNS, CDR2 SASEGT, per germline. V was clipped by 2 bases and J by 8 bases, with 10 bases between them. CDR3 size: 14 residues. CDR3 in DNA: TGTGCCAGCAGTGAATTAGACAGGCATTCACCCCTCCACTTT. Amino acids: CASSELDRHSPLHF.

The V and J genes are TRBV19 and TRBJ1-5, with no clear D. Germline CDR1 reads LNHDA; CDR2 reads SQIVND (reference sequence). The CDR3 has 12 amino acids. V lost 9 bases and J 7 bases, leaving 13 bases between the germline ends. The CDR3 loop is CASGISRQPQHF. DNA for the CDR3: TGTGCCAGCGGTATTTCGAGGCAGCCCCAGCATTTT.

The table lists this clone with a few counts. This chain connects TRBV19 to TRBJ1-5, with a weak D call TRBD1 (5 bases). The CDR3 sequence is 13 residues long. CDR1 LNHDA and CDR2 SQIVND come from the germline V gene (reference sequence). V lost 7 bases to trimming and J lost 3 bases, with 10 bases between them. The CDR3 protein is CASMGGINQPQHF. CDR3 bases: TGTGCCAGTATGGGGGGAATCAATCAGCCCCAGCATTTT.

The chain combines TRBV2 with TRBJ2-5, with 10 positions matching TRBD1. This CDR3 region has 15 residues. CDR1 and CDR2 from the germline V gene are SNHLY and FYNNEI. V lost 6 bases, J lost 4 bases, and 8 bases stayed unmatched. The CDR3, as DNA: TGTGCCAGCAGGCCTGGGACAGGGGTGGGAGAGACCCAGTACTTC. It translates to CASRPGTGVGETQYF.